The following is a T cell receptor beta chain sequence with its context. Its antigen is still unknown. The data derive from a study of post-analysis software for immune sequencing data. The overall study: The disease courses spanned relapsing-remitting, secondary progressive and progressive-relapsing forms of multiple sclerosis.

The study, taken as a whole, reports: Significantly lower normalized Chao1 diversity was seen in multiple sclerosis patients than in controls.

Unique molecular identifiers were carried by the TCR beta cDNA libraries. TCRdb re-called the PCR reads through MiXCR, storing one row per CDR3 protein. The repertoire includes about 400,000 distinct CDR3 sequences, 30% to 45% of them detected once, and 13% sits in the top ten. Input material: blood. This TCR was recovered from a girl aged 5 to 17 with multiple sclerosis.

The CDR3, as DNA: TGTGCCAGCAGAACTAGCGGGAACACAGATACGCAGTATTTT. It translates to CASRTSGNTDTQYF. J is TRBJ2-3 and V is TRBV7-9; 10 positions match TRBD2. The CDR3 covers 14 residues. The trim removed 6 bases at V and 2 bases at J, leaving 2 bases unmatched. CDR1 and CDR2 (germline): SEHNR, FQNEAQ (reference sequence).